The entry below gives a single T cell receptor (beta chain) sequence along with its context. Ten or more counts support this clonotype. Its antigen remains unidentified. Base qualities are not recorded, but no much larger clone differs from it by a single base. The data were taken from a study of regulatory T cells in long-lasting Graves disease (dated by TCRdb to the early 2020s). Describing the broader study: In the newly diagnosed Graves' disease group, patients had been taking antithyroid drugs for less than 3 months. The study took place in China and was registered as a clinical trial. A total of 35 or so samples underwent TCR sequencing: some 13 from persistent and 20 from newly diagnosed Graves' disease patients. This study used TCR sequencing and RNA sequencing of peripheral blood to compare persistent Graves' disease patients against newly diagnosed Graves' disease patients.

From its cysteine to its phenylalanine, the CDR3 spans 16 amino acids. The CDR3 DNA has 48 bases and is translated from base 1. V loses 2 bases at its end and J loses 4 bases; junction bases beyond the gene matches: 3. The germline V gene sets CDR1 to SGHRS and CDR2 to YFSETQ. The time point label here, explained by the study, means: newly diagnosed GD, antithyroid drugs for less than 3 months. RNA was extracted from PBMCs in TRIzol for both TCR sequencing and RNA sequencing. The diagnosis of Graves' disease followed American Thyroid Association guidelines. Patients were recruited from an endocrinology department in Xi'an, China. Each patient gave approximately 10 milliliters of peripheral blood, collected in an EDTA anticoagulant tube. Ficoll Paque Plus density gradient separation was used to isolate PBMCs, and no further T cell sorting was done. An Agilent 2100 Bioanalyzer and agarose gel were used to check RNA quality, and a NanoDrop 2000 was used to measure RNA concentration.

The receptor library was made with multiplex PCR. The instrument given in TCRdb is Illumina HiSeq 4000. iRepertoire HTBI primers and Arm-PCR amplification of CDR3 regions were used to construct TCR beta libraries. PCR products were gel purified before sequencing. The published analysis was carried out like this. A total of fewer than 70 TRBV and some 15 TRBJ segments were identified across samples and were used for gene usage analysis of CDR3 amino acid clonotypes. COPE and FqMerger were used to merge filtered high-quality paired reads into contigs. BLAST was used to align contigs to IMGT TRBV, TRBD and TRBJ reference genes, and CDR3 was defined according to IMGT. Any clonotype with a frequency above 0.1% was classified as a highly expanded clone. Repertoire diversity was measured by Shannon entropy, and V-J evenness by the Gini coefficient. Clonotypes shared by more than one individual were considered public. TCRdb cleaned the public reads at Q25 with fastp, built clones with MiXCR and kept in-frame beta chains. Each CDR3 protein appears once, grouped with its most common genes and DNA. The V and J calls and clone size come from TCRdb's table, not from the authors' own analysis. The sample data list about 320,000 distinct CDR3 sequences, and about 20% of these were observed just once. The ten biggest clones cover 38% of the sample.

What the research found in general, with its limitations: Only peripheral blood was studied, because thyroid tissue, the primary lesion, was inaccessible. TRBV28, TRBJ1-2 and TRBJ2-5 were preferentially used in persistent disease, while TRBV20-1 and TRBJ2-1 were favored in newly diagnosed disease. Lower TCR Shannon entropy and fewer highly expanded clones were observed in persistent Graves' disease patients than in newly diagnosed patients, which suggested clonal expansion. Sequencing and analysis were limited to the TCR beta chain. The authors acknowledged the small sample size as a limitation that may reduce accuracy. Persistent patients shared more public clonotypes among themselves (roughly 2,700) than newly diagnosed patients did (roughly 910).

The material sequenced was peripheral blood mononuclear cells (PBMCs), taken at new diagnosis, from a patient treated with antithyroid drugs. This TCR was recovered from a female donor with Graves disease. The rearranged segments are TRBV5-1 and TRBJ2-1; TRBD2 matches 13 bases in the middle. The nucleotide sequence is TGCGCCAGCAGCTTACTAGCGGGAGGGGGATACAATGAGCAGTTCTTC. This yields the protein CASSLLAGGGYNEQFF.